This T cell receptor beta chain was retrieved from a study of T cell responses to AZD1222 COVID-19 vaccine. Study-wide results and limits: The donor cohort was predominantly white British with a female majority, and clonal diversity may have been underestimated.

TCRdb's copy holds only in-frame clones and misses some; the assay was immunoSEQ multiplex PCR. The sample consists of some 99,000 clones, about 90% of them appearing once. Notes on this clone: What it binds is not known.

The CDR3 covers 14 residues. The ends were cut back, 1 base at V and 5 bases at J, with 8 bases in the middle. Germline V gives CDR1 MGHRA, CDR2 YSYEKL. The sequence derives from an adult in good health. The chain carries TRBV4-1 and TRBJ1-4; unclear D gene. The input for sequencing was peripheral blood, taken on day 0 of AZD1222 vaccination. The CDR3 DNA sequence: TGCGCCAGCAGCCAAGGGCCCCTAAATGAAAAACTGTTTTTT. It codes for CASSQGPLNEKLFF.